This record looks at one T cell receptor beta chain sequence and its context. Sequence at one end of the junction differs from germline and may be a read error. These data belong to a study of blood T cells in healthy people across ages. Per sample, no less than 5.5 micrograms of total RNA were extracted. CDR3 size: 15 residues. Germline loops: CDR1 DFQATT, CDR2 SNEGSKA (reference sequence). PCR was performed a second time for about 6 to 12 cycles using a sample-barcoded 5' primer and a J-beta primer mix. TCRdb used MiXCR to reprocess the 5' RACE reads, holding one entry per CDR3 protein. The sample comprises 1.5 million to 2 million distinct CDR3 sequences, roughly a third of which are singletons, and around 11% rests with the top ten.

This TCR came from a woman in her thirties in good health. Sequenced sample: blood. The rearrangement joins TRBV20-1 to TRBJ2-1; 7 positions match TRBD1. CDR3 nucleotides: TGCAGTGCCAGAGAAGCGACAGGGCTCTATAATGAGCAGTTCTTC. It specifies CSAREATGLYNEQFF.